This TCR beta chain was sequenced in a study of CD8 T cells in ankylosing spondylitis. General observations from the study: Clones tied to disease were said to be significantly enriched in matched ankylosing spondylitis synovial fluid. What seemed typical of ankylosing spondylitis blood was a TCR beta motif built from several highly homologous variants.

The CDR3 length is 17 residues. V was trimmed by 0 bases and J by 2 bases, leaving 15 bases between them. The germline V gene encodes CDR1 SGHRS and CDR2 YFSETQ. This clonotype was counted a few times. Its antigen is unidentified. TCRdb itself ran the 5' RACE reads through MiXCR, one entry per CDR3 protein. The repertoire has around 770,000 distinct CDR3 sequences, about 11% of them found once; the top ten carry under 0.6%. The sequenced material came from blood, either unsorted or a sorted T cell fraction (not recorded which). The sequence derives from a male donor with ankylosing spondylitis. V and J are TRBV5-1 and TRBJ1-3; perhaps TRBD1 as D (6 bases). The CDR3 reads CASSLGATGSPGNTIYF. The CDR3 DNA is TGCGCCAGCAGCTTGGGGGCGACAGGATCCCCTGGAAACACCATATATTTT.